A selection of T cell receptor beta chains follows, all from one sample in a study of cytomegalovirus exposure and HLA in healthy donors. The protocol was immunoSEQ multiplex PCR, while the TCRdb copy is restricted to in-frame clones and leaves out a portion. The table includes about 200,000 clones, under 80% detected once. Specimen: PBMCs. Every receptor here comes from a girl aged 2 to 9 in good health and CMV-seronegative. CDR3s leave out the opening cysteine and the closing phenylalanine or tryptophan.

v_gene,j_gene,CDR3aa
TRBV12-5,TRBJ2-5,ASGRDYQETQY
TRBV5-1,TRBJ1-2,ASSLGQASDGYT
TRBV18,TRBJ1-5,ASSPPGHSSNQPQH
TRBV6-6,TRBJ2-1,ASSYGQGSSGI
TRBV29-1,TRBJ1-1,SVLDRGNTEAF
TRBV7-9,TRBJ1-1,ASRGGSEAF
TRBV30,TRBJ2-1,AWTREGSGNEQF
TRBV5-1,TRBJ2-1,ASSLNRDNEQF
TRBV27,TRBJ1-4,ASSSAPMGGNEKLF
TRBV6-5,TRBJ1-2,ASSNRVSYGYT
TRBV19,TRBJ1-2,ASSMMAGYT
TRBV7-9,TRBJ2-5,ASSLDRHGETQY
TRBV19,TRBJ1-5,ASSMGTEGFFQPQH
TRBV10-3,TRBJ2-2,AISVGLAVTGELF
TRBV20-1,TRBJ2-3,SGLTSTEQY
TRBV4-2,TRBJ2-3,ASSQGLAGGRDTQY
TRBV19,TRBJ2-5,ASSIRGVEETQY